Below are 5 T cell receptor beta chains sequenced from a single sample in a study of T-cell reconstitution after alpha-beta-depleted transplantation in children. Unique molecular identifiers featured in how the TCRbeta library was prepared. TCRdb ran MiXCR on the PCR reads and lists one entry per CDR3 protein. The data contain more than 200,000 distinct CDR3 sequences, 9.7% of them seen just once; the ten biggest clones take up about 4.8%. The material was PBMCs from the stem cell graft donor, obtained from the stem cell graft. Receptors originate from a human donor who donated a stem cell graft to a child with SCID.

This clonotype came up many times. The V and J genes are TRBV5-1 and TRBJ2-7; possibly TRBD1 for D (9 bases). V shed 1 base and J shed 3 bases, with 20 bases lying between them. CDR1 is SGHRS and CDR2 is YFSETQ in the germline V gene. The CDR3 sequence is 17 residues long. For the CDR3, the DNA is TGCGCCAGCAGCTTGAGGGGTAGCGGGACAGGGCTCTACGAGCAGTACTTC. Its translation is CASSLRGSGTGLYEQYF.

This clonotype was seen many times. The DNA of the CDR3 is TGTGCCAGCAGTTTTAGACAGGGAGGGAGCAATCAGCCCCAGCATTTT. This sequence encodes CASSFRQGGSNQPQHF. The chain recombines TRBV12-3 or TRBV12-4 with TRBJ1-5; 7 nucleotides line up with TRBD1. This CDR3 has 16 amino acids. With V trimmed by 3 bases and J by 1 base, 6 bases remained unmatched.

In its sample, this clonotype was seen many times. The genes are TRBV25-1 and TRBJ2-7, with 8 bases aligning to TRBD1. Germline assignment: CDR1 MGHDK and CDR2 SYGVNS. V lost 3 bases, J lost 0 bases, and 4 bases stayed unmatched. The CDR3 is 15 amino acids. CDR3 amino acids: CASSETGASSYEQYF. CDR3 nucleotide sequence: TGTGCCAGCAGTGAGACAGGGGCCAGCTCCTACGAGCAGTACTTC.

This clonotype was observed many times. The rearrangement uses TRBV14 and TRBJ2-7, with a possible D match to TRBD1 (6 bases). Between the trimmed V and J ends, which lost 5 bases and 3 bases, there was a span of 17 bases. Germline CDR1 is SGHDN and CDR2 is FVKESK. The CDR3 extends over 15 amino acids. CDR3: CASSGDISLFYEQYF. CDR3 in DNA: TGTGCCAGCAGCGGGGACATCTCACTTTTCTACGAGCAGTACTTC.

This clonotype was seen ten or more times. The J gene is TRBJ2-2, the V gene TRBV7-3; weak D call: TRBD2 (5 bases). Trimming took 3 bases from V and 6 from J, leaving 8 bases between them. The germline V gene encodes CDR1 SGHTA and CDR2 FQGTGA. The CDR3 spans 13 residues. CDR3 residues: CASSLTTPGELFF. The CDR3 DNA is TGTGCCAGCAGCTTGACTACCCCCGGGGAGCTGTTTTTT.